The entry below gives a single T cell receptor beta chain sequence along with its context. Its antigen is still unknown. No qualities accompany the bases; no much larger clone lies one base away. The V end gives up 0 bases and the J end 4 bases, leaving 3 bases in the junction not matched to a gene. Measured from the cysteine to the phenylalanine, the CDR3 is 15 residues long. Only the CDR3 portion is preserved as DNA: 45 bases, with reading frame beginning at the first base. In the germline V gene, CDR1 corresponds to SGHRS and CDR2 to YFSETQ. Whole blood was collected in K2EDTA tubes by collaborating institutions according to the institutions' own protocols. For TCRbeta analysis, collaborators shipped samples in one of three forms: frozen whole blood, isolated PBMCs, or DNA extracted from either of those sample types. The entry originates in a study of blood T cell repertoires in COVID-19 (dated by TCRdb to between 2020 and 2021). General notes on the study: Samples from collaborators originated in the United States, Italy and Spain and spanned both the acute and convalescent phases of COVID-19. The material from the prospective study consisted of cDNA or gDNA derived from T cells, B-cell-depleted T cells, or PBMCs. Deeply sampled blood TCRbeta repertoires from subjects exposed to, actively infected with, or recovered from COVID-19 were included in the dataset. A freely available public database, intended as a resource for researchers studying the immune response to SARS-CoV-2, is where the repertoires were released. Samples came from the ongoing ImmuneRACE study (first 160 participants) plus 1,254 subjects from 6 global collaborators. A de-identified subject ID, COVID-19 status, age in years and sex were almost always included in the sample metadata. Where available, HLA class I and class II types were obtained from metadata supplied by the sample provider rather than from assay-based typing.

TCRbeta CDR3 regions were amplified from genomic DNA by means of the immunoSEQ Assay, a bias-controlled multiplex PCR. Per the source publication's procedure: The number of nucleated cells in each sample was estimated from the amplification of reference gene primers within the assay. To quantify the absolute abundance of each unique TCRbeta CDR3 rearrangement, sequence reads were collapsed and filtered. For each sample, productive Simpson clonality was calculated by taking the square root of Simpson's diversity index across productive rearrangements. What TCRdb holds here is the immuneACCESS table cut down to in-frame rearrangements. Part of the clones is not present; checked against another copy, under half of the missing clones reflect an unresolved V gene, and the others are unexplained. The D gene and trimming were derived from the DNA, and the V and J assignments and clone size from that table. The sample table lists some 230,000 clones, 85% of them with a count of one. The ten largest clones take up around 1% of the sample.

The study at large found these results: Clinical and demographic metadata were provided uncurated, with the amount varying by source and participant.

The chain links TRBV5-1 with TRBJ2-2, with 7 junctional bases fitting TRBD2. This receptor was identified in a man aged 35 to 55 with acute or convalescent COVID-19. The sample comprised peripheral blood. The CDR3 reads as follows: CASSLVQRGTGELFF. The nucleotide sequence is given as TGCGCCAGCAGCTTGGTTCAGCGGGGCACCGGGGAGCTGTTTTTT.